The clone carrying this TCR beta chain has at least ten counts. These data are taken from a study of patients and donors after allogeneic stem cell transplantation. V trimming: 4 bases; J trimming: 7 bases; junction bases outside the gene matches: 5. The CDR3 contains 14 residues. The germline gives CDR1 SGHVS, CDR2 FQNEAQ. TCRdb analysed the RT-PCR reads with MiXCR anew, one entry per CDR3 protein. The top ten hold around 6.8% of the sample, which has 400,000 to 450,000 distinct CDR3 sequences, roughly 17% seen once. The J gene is TRBJ2-3, the V gene TRBV7-8; 10 bases align to TRBD1. Sequencing input: blood, either unsorted or a sorted T cell fraction (not recorded which). The TCR sequence derives from a human donor who was either an allogeneic HSCT recipient or a stem cell or donor lymphocyte infusion donor (not recorded which). It is not recorded whose cells these are; they may come from a transplant donor. This chain's CDR3 is CASSYRDRGNTQYF. As DNA, the CDR3 is TGTGCCAGCAGCTACCGGGACAGGGGAAATACGCAGTATTTT. Supplemented by reference TRBV7-8 and TRBJ2-3, the full variable domain reads GAGVSQSPRYKVAKRGQDVALRCDPISGHVSLFWYQQALGQGPEFLTYFQNEAQLDKSGLPSDRFFAERPEGSVSTLKIQRTQQEDSAVYLCASSYRDRGNTQYFGPGTRLTVL.